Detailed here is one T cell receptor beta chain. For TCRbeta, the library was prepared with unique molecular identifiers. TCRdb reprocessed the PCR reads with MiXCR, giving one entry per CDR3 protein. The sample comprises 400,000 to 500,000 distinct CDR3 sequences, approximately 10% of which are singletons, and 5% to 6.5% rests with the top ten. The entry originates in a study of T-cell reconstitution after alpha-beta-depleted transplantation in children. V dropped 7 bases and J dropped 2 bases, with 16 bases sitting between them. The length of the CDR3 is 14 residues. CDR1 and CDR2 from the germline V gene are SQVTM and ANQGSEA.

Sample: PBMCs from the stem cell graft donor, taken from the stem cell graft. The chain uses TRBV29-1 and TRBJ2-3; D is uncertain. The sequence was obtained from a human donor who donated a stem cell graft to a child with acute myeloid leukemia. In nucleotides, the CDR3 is TGCAGCGCACCTCAGAGGTGGGACACAGATACGCAGTATTTT. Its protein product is CSAPQRWDTDTQYF.